This TCR beta chain emerged from a study of cytomegalovirus exposure and HLA in healthy donors. Study outcomes and limitations: The study recorded some 160 TCR beta chains that were cytomegalovirus-associated.

To note about this clone: What it binds is unknown.

Profiling relied on immunoSEQ multiplex PCR, and the TCRdb table lists in-frame clones only, not all of them. The sample shows around 150,000 clones, approximately 84% of them seen only once. The sequence derives from a man aged 30-40 years in good health and CMV-seropositive. What was sequenced was PBMCs.

CDR3 loop: CASSKTVAVRDTQYF. The DNA of the CDR3 is TGTGCCAGCAGCAAAACCGTAGCGGTTCGGGATACGCAGTATTTT. The rearrangement uses TRBV21-1 and TRBJ2-3; TRBD2, the D gene given by the table, was not confirmed from the DNA. TRBV21-1 counts as a pseudogene. This CDR3 comprises 15 residues.